This entry lists 25 T cell receptor beta chains sequenced from one sample in a study of CD8+CD57+ T cells in acquired aplastic anemia. Genomic DNA was employed as the template in profiling TCR beta VDJ and CDR3. MiXCR was run by TCRdb on the reads, yielding one entry per CDR3 protein. The repertoire holds more than 70,000 distinct CDR3 sequences, with about 70% as singletons. Individuals selected for sequencing had exhibited CD8+CD57+ cell expansion on flow cytometry. The sample taken for sequencing was sorted CD4+, CD8+, or CD8+CD57+ T cells (not recorded which) from PBMCs. The receptors were gathered from a human donor with aplastic anemia.

This clonotype has more than one count but fewer than ten. The rearrangement links TRBV24-1 to TRBJ1-2; D is perhaps TRBD1 (6 bases). The V end was cut by 2 bases, the J end by 7 bases, with 16 bases between. The germline V gene has CDR1 KGHDR and CDR2 SFDVKD. The CDR3 covers 15 residues. The CDR3 region is CATSDSPGDWGGYTF. DNA for the CDR3: TGTGCCACCAGTGATTCCCCAGGGGATTGGGGTGGCTACACCTTC.

The rearrangement joins TRBV29-1 to TRBJ1-2, with unresolved D. Germline V gene sequence: CDR1 SQVTM, CDR2 ANQGSEA. This CDR3 region has 10 residues. V was trimmed by 7 bases and J by 4 bases, leaving 7 bases between them. CDR3 loop: CSADLYGYTF. The CDR3 nucleotides read TGCAGCGCCGATCTCTATGGCTACACCTTC.

The rearrangement joins TRBV2 to TRBJ1-1, with D perhaps matching TRBD1 (5 bases). The CDR3 is made up of 11 amino acids. V lost 8 bases, J lost 1 base, and 5 bases lay in between. Germline V gene sequence: CDR1 SNHLY, CDR2 FYNNEI. The CDR3 loop is CASQGNTEAFF. Written as DNA, the CDR3 is TGTGCCAGCCAGGGGAACACTGAAGCTTTCTTT.

This sequence joins TRBV13 and TRBJ2-1; 7 nucleotides line up with TRBD1. Trimming at V came to 0 bases and at J to 10 bases, leaving 9 bases not matched to a gene. Germline CDR1 PRHDT, CDR2 FYEKMQ (reference sequence). There are 15 residues in the CDR3. The CDR3 loop is CASSLGGTVEMEQFF. In nucleotides, the CDR3 is TGTGCCAGCAGCTTAGGGGGGACAGTGGAGATGGAGCAGTTCTTC.

There are a few counts of this clonotype. The rearrangement links TRBV15 to TRBJ1-4; 7 bases line up with TRBD1. This CDR3 has 13 amino acids. Germline CDR1 and CDR2: LNHNV and YYDKDF (reference sequence). V lost 5 bases to trimming and J lost 8 bases; unmatched junction nucleotides: 5. The CDR3 nucleotides read TGTGCCACCAGCGCGCGACAGGGAGAAAAACTGTTTTTT. Translated: CATSARQGEKLFF.

The chain uses TRBV10-3 and TRBJ2-1, with 8 bases aligning to TRBD2. J was trimmed by 6 bases and V by 6 bases; bases with no gene match: 4. The CDR3 contains 13 residues. Germline values: CDR1 ENHRY, CDR2 SYGVKD. This chain's CDR3 is CAIRETSANEQFF. The DNA of the CDR3 is TGTGCCATCAGGGAGACTAGCGCCAATGAGCAGTTCTTC.

As concerns this clonotype: A much larger clone lies a single base off, so this may be a read error. The chain combines TRBV9 with TRBJ2-3; TRBD2 aligns across 7 bases. Germline CDR1 is SGDLS and CDR2 is YYNGEE. The CDR3 runs 17 residues. CDR3 bases: TGTGCCAGCAGCGTAGGCCTAGCGGTCCAGCCCGCAGATATGCAGTATTTT. Translating it yields CASSVGLAVQPADMQYF.

The V gene is TRBV7-3, the J gene TRBJ1-1; D is unclear. The CDR3 contains 12 residues. Per the germline V gene, CDR1 is SGHTA and CDR2 is FQGTGA. The ends were cut back, 3 bases at V and 4 bases at J, with 6 bases in the middle. CDR3 region: CASSFVFTEAFF. The CDR3 DNA reads as TGTGCCAGCAGCTTCGTGTTCACTGAAGCTTTCTTT.

As DNA, the CDR3 is TGTGCCAGCAGTGACTCAGCAGGGGGCGCAGGCTATGGCTACACCTTC. Amino acids: CASSDSAGGAGYGYTF. The chain combines TRBV6-4 with TRBJ1-2, with 8 positions matching TRBD1. Germline-derived CDR1 and CDR2 are MRHNA and SNTAGT. CDR3 length: 16 amino acids. Trimming cost V 0 bases and J 4 bases; bases outside gene matches: 7.

In its sample, this clonotype was seen a few times. V gene TRBV7-2 combines with J gene TRBJ2-7, with D perhaps TRBD2 (6 bases). This CDR3 has 13 residues. Germline V CDR1 and CDR2: SGHTA, FQGNSA. Trimming removed 3 bases from V and 2 bases from J, with 8 bases in between. The CDR3 nucleotides read TGTGCCAGCAGCTTTGGCGGGGCCTACGAGCAGTACTTC. It yields the protein CASSFGGAYEQYF. The full variable domain, in which reference TRBV7-2 and TRBJ2-7 provide the parts outside the CDR3, is GAGVSQSPSNKVTEKGKDVELRCDPISGHTALYWYRQSLGQGLEFLIYFQGNSAPDKSGLPSDRFSAERTGGSVSTLTIQRTQQEDSAVYLCASSFGGAYEQYFGPGTRLTVT.

This rearrangement joins TRBV27 to TRBJ2-1; 8 bases agree with TRBD1. Germline V lookup: CDR1 MNHEY, CDR2 SMNVEV (reference sequence). J was trimmed by 5 bases and V by 2 bases; bases with no gene match: 5. This CDR3 region has 15 residues. In nucleotides, the CDR3 is TGTGCCAGCAGTTTAATCAGGGGGCTCGACAATGAGCAGTTCTTC. Translated, it gives CASSLIRGLDNEQFF.

This clonotype appeared many times. V gene TRBV6-1 combines with J gene TRBJ1-1, with no clear D. The V end lost 2 bases, the J end lost 1 base, and 11 bases lay between the germline ends. The germline CDR1 and CDR2 sequences are MNHNS and SASEGT. There are 15 residues in the CDR3. The CDR3 nucleotides read TGTGCCAGCAGTGAAATGAATTACGGGAACACTGAAGCTTTCTTT. This sequence encodes CASSEMNYGNTEAFF.

This clonotype showed up just a few times. The V and J genes are TRBV20-1 and TRBJ1-6; D ambiguous. This CDR3 region has 12 residues. Trimming pared 0 bases from V and 10 bases from J, leaving 7 bases between. CDR1 is DFQATT, CDR2 SNEGSKA, per germline (reference sequence). CDR3 sequence reads: CSARDAGSPLHF. The CDR3 DNA follows: TGCAGTGCTAGAGATGCAGGCTCACCCCTCCACTTT.

V gene TRBV15 combines with J gene TRBJ1-4, with a weak D call TRBD1 (5 bases). Germline V gene data show CDR1 as LNHNV and CDR2 as YYDKDF (reference sequence). CDR3 size: 15 residues. V was clipped by 0 bases and J by 7 bases, with 12 bases between them. This chain's CDR3 is CATSRDAWGTEKLFF. The CDR3 DNA follows: TGTGCCACCAGCAGAGATGCCTGGGGGACTGAAAAACTGTTTTTT.

V gene TRBV10-3 combines with J gene TRBJ1-5; D is ambiguous. The V gene lost 0 bases and the J gene lost 5 bases, with 8 bases spanning the gap. The CDR3 contains 14 residues. The V gene's germline CDR1 is ENHRY and CDR2 SYGVKD. CDR3 amino acids: CAISESSRDQPQHF. The CDR3 DNA is TGTGCCATCAGTGAGTCTAGTCGTGATCAGCCCCAGCATTTT.

The chain carries TRBV10-3 and TRBJ2-5; D is unresolved. The germline CDR1 and CDR2 sequences are ENHRY and SYGVKD. With 6 bases removed from V and 2 bases from J, the gap between germline ends came to 13 bases. CDR3 size: 14 residues. CDR3 bases: TGTGCCATCAGCCCCGAGGTAATTCAAGAGACCCAGTACTTC. This codes for CAISPEVIQETQYF.

This clonotype was found a few times. CDR3 sequence (DNA): TGTGCCAGCACCTCTGAGCGGCTGAGCTACACCTTC. Protein product: CASTSERLSYTF. This chain uses TRBV11-2 with TRBJ1-2; D is undetermined. The germline V gene encodes CDR1 SGHAT and CDR2 FQNNGV. Trimming removed 7 bases from V and 9 bases from J, with 15 bases in between. The CDR3 is made up of 12 amino acids.

The table lists this clonotype with a count of one. This chain connects TRBV29-1 to TRBJ2-1; D ambiguous. CDR1 and CDR2 from the germline V gene are SQVTM and ANQGSEA. The V end lost 3 bases, the J end lost 1 base, and 4 bases lay between the germline ends. The CDR3 is 12 residues long. The DNA of the CDR3 is TGCAGCGTTGAGGCGTCCTACAATGAGCAGTTCTTC. Translating it yields CSVEASYNEQFF.

V is TRBV20-1 and J is TRBJ1-2; unclear D gene. CDR1 and CDR2 from the germline V gene are DFQATT and SNEGSKA (reference sequence). The CDR3 has 15 residues. V was shortened by 0 bases and J by 4 bases, with 15 bases between the two germline ends. DNA of the CDR3: TGCAGTGCTAGAGAGTCCCACAGAGATCGCTATGGCTACACCTTC. Its translation: CSARESHRDRYGYTF.

DNA of the CDR3: TGTGCCAGCGGCATGAACACTGAAGCTTTCTTT. Protein: CASGMNTEAFF. V is TRBV25-1 and J is TRBJ1-1; D unresolved. Trimming shortened V by 8 bases and J by 0 bases, and 4 bases separated the two germline ends. This CDR3 region has 11 residues. Germline loops: CDR1 MGHDK, CDR2 SYGVNS.

The CDR3 DNA reads TGTGCCAGCTCATGGGGTGGCAGGGAGAACTACGAGCAGTACTTC. It yields the protein CASSWGGRENYEQYF. The V call is TRBV2, the J call TRBJ2-7; D tentatively reads TRBD1 or TRBD2 (5 bases each). Deletions cut 8 bases from V and 3 bases from J, with 20 bases between. CDR1 is SNHLY, CDR2 FYNNEI, per germline. The CDR3 length is 15 residues.

This clonotype has only one observation. The chain recombines TRBV2 with TRBJ1-5, with a tentative D call TRBD1 (6 bases). The CDR3 length is 16 residues. Germline loops: CDR1 SNHLY, CDR2 FYNNEI. The ends were cut back, 5 bases at V and 3 bases at J, with 17 bases in the middle. The CDR3 here is CASSRRGGRFNQPQHF. CDR3 DNA sequence: TGTGCCAGCAGTCGTAGGGGGGGCAGGTTCAATCAGCCCCAGCATTTT.

The V call is TRBV2, the J call TRBJ1-2, with TRBD1 matching over 8 bases. CDR1 and CDR2 (germline): SNHLY, FYNNEI. After removal of 4 bases from V and 3 bases from J, the junction contained 7 bases not matched to a gene. The CDR3 runs to 15 residues. The CDR3 loop reads CASSGYRGEDYGYTF. CDR3 nucleotides: TGTGCCAGCAGTGGATACAGGGGGGAAGACTATGGCTACACCTTC.

The chain links TRBV11-1 to TRBJ2-1; TRBD2 matches at 9 bases. Trimming took 1 base from V and 4 from J; bases not matched to a gene: 5. The CDR3 contains 16 residues. Germline V lookup: CDR1 SGHAT, CDR2 FQDESV (reference sequence). The CDR3 is CASSLGGLAQYNEQFF. The CDR3 DNA reads as TGTGCCAGCAGCTTAGGGGGACTAGCCCAATACAATGAGCAGTTCTTC.

Remarks on this clonotype: Sequence at one end of the junction differs from germline and may be a read error. The chain combines TRBV15 with TRBJ2-7, with D perhaps matching TRBD2 (6 bases). Germline V gives CDR1 LNHNV, CDR2 YYDKDF (reference sequence). The CDR3 is 15 residues long. The CDR3 region is CATGREGGSSYEQYF. The CDR3 DNA reads TGTGCCACCGGCAGAGAGGGAGGAAGCTCCTACGAGCAGTACTTC.